Below, 30 T cell receptor beta chains from the same sample are listed, as sequenced in a study of T cell responses to AZD1222 COVID-19 vaccine. Produced via immunoSEQ multiplex PCR; TCRdb's table is partial and in-frame only. The sample contains about 140,000 clones, roughly 92% of which appear only once. The source material was peripheral blood, sampled on day 0 of AZD1222 vaccination. These receptors all come from an adult in good health.

This sequence joins TRBV7-2 and TRBJ2-2; D gene unclear. V gave up 7 bases and J gave up 2 bases, with 11 bases separating them. The CDR3 is 14 amino acids. Germline loops: CDR1 SGHTA, CDR2 FQGNSA. This CDR3 is CASIERINTGELFF. The CDR3 coding sequence is TGTGCCAGCATCGAACGGATCAACACCGGGGAGCTGTTTTTT.

The chain carries TRBV18 and TRBJ2-2; D possibly uses TRBD1 or TRBD2 (5 bases each). The CDR3 contains 15 residues. V was pared by 6 bases and J by 4 bases, with 15 bases between. Germline CDR1 and CDR2: KGHSH and LQKENI. CDR3 sequence reads: CASSRDAGSTGELFF. DNA of the CDR3: TGTGCCAGCTCCCGGGACGCCGGCAGCACCGGGGAGCTGTTTTTT.

The V gene is TRBV19, the J gene TRBJ1-6, with a tentative D call TRBD1 (6 bases). This CDR3 is 12 amino acids long. Germline V CDR1 and CDR2: LNHDA, SQIVND (reference sequence). Between the trimmed V and J ends, which lost 8 bases and 10 bases, there was a span of 12 bases. In nucleotides, the CDR3 is TGTGCCAGTTCTCAGGGGAACTCACCCCTCCACTTT. Translation gives CASSQGNSPLHF.

V gene TRBV4-1 combines with J gene TRBJ1-4; D perhaps matches TRBD1 (6 bases). The V gene's germline CDR1 is MGHRA and CDR2 YSYEKL. The CDR3 runs to 15 residues. V dropped 0 bases and J dropped 2 bases, with 7 bases sitting between them. In DNA form, the CDR3 reads TGCGCCAGCAGCCAAGAAGGGGGTACTAATGAAAAACTGTTTTTT. The encoded protein is CASSQEGGTNEKLFF.

The V gene is TRBV29-1, the J gene TRBJ2-1, with D hard to call. This CDR3 comprises 15 residues. Per the germline V gene, CDR1 is SQVTM and CDR2 is ANQGSEA. Trimming removed 1 base from V and 0 bases from J, with 10 bases in between. The CDR3 bases are TGCAGCGTTGAAGGGGAATCCAGCTCCTACAATGAGCAGTTCTTC. Translation gives CSVEGESSSYNEQFF.

CDR3 sequence (DNA): TGCGCCAGCAGCTTGACCCCGGGACAGGGACCACTAAGCTCCTACAATGAGCAGTTCTTC. It is translated as CASSLTPGQGPLSSYNEQFF. This chain links TRBV5-1 with TRBJ2-1; the match to TRBD1 covers 9 bases. The V segment lost 1 base and the J segment 0 bases; nucleotides outside the gene matches: 14. Per the germline V gene, CDR1 is SGHRS and CDR2 is YFSETQ. The CDR3 contains 20 residues. Using reference TRBV5-1 and TRBJ2-1 for the parts outside the CDR3, the full variable domain is KAGVTQTPRYLIKTRGQQVTLSCSPISGHRSVSWYQQTPGQGLQFLFEYFSETQRNKGNFPGRFSGRQFSNSRSEMNVSTLELGDSALYLCASSLTPGQGPLSSYNEQFFGPGTRLTVL.

The V call is TRBV6-6, the J call TRBJ2-7; either TRBD1 or TRBD2 may fit D (5 bases each). The germline V gene has CDR1 MNHNY and CDR2 SVGAGI (reference sequence). The CDR3 runs 16 residues. V was trimmed by 0 bases and J by 3 bases, leaving 15 bases between them. In DNA, the CDR3 is TGTGCCAGCAGTTACTCTCAACAGGAGGTCCACTACGAGCAGTACTTC. Residues: CASSYSQQEVHYEQYF.

The chain is built from TRBV2 and TRBJ1-6, with D hard to call. Trimming left V 6 bases short and J 10 bases short, with 13 bases between. Germline CDR1 reads SNHLY; CDR2 reads FYNNEI. The CDR3 length is 13 residues. CDR3 coding DNA: TGTGCCAGCAGGGGCGGGGTCGCCTCACCCCTCCACTTT. Translated, it gives CASRGGVASPLHF.

The CDR3 region is CASSSISGANVLTF. DNA of the CDR3: TGTGCCAGCAGCTCAATTTCCGGGGCCAACGTCCTGACTTTC. The J gene is TRBJ2-6, the V gene TRBV11-2; D remains unclear. The CDR3 totals 14 residues. Germline V gene lookup returns CDR1 SGHAT and CDR2 FQNNGV. V gave up 4 bases and J gave up 4 bases, with 8 bases separating them.

This sequence joins TRBV29-1 and TRBJ1-1, with TRBD1 identical over 9 bases. CDR3 size: 12 residues. The germline V gene encodes CDR1 SQVTM and CDR2 ANQGSEA. V lost 6 bases and J lost 5; bases outside the gene matches: 4. In DNA form, the CDR3 reads TGCAGCGTCGGACAGGGGTCTACTGAAGCTTTCTTT. The encoded protein is CSVGQGSTEAFF.

This clone came up a few times. The rearrangement uses TRBV10-1 and TRBJ1-1; D not resolved. Trimming removed 0 bases at V and 7 bases at J, with 9 bases between. Per the germline V gene, CDR1 is WNHNN and CDR2 is SYGVQD (reference sequence). The CDR3 runs to 13 residues. The CDR3 bases are TGCGCCAGCAGTGAGTCGACCGGACTTGAAGCTTTCTTT. Protein product: CASSESTGLEAFF.

This chain connects TRBV2 to TRBJ1-1; D not resolved. V lost 0 bases and J 5 bases, leaving 7 bases between the germline ends. The CDR3 runs 13 residues. Germline CDR1 is SNHLY and CDR2 is FYNNEI. CDR3 bases: TGTGCCAGCAGTGAAGCGATGAGAACTGAAGCTTTCTTT. Residues: CASSEAMRTEAFF.

V usage is TRBV2 and J usage is TRBJ2-1, with D perhaps matching TRBD2 (5 bases). The CDR3 is 14 residues long. V was cut by 7 bases and J by 8 bases, with 18 bases left in between. The germline V gene has CDR1 SNHLY and CDR2 FYNNEI. CDR3 loop: CASNSPTSWDEQFF. The CDR3, as DNA: TGTGCCAGCAATTCCCCAACTAGTTGGGATGAGCAGTTCTTC.

This rearrangement joins TRBV6-5 to TRBJ2-3; D is uncertain. CDR1 and CDR2 (germline): MNHEY, SVGAGI. This CDR3 contains 11 residues. Trimming removed 7 bases at V and 3 bases at J, with 5 bases between. The CDR3 DNA reads TGTGCCAGCACCAAAACAGATACGCAGTATTTT. Its protein is CASTKTDTQYF.

J is TRBJ1-4 and V is TRBV19; D is unresolved. V shed 9 bases and J shed 0 bases, with 8 bases lying between them. CDR1 LNHDA and CDR2 SQIVND come from the germline V gene (reference sequence). This CDR3 is 13 amino acids long. CDR3 residues: CASERATNEKLFF. CDR3 DNA: TGTGCCAGCGAGAGAGCAACTAATGAAAAACTGTTTTTT. Supplemented by reference TRBV19 and TRBJ1-4, the full variable domain reads DGGITQSPKYLFRKEGQNVTLSCEQNLNHDAMYWYRQDPGQGLRLIYYSQIVNDFQKGDIAEGYSVSREKKESFPLTVTSAQKNPTAFYLCASERATNEKLFFGSGTQLSVL.

The chain uses TRBV3-1 (or the pseudogene TRBV3-2) and TRBJ1-1; D perhaps matches TRBD1 (6 bases). Germline V lookup: CDR1 LGHDT, CDR2 YNNKEL (reference sequence). The CDR3 totals 11 residues. The germline V and J ends were trimmed by 5 bases and 8 bases, with 9 bases remaining between them. CDR3 sequence: CASSSGQEAFF. For the CDR3, the DNA is TGTGCCAGCAGCTCAGGACAGGAAGCTTTCTTT.

The V gene is TRBV29-1, the J gene TRBJ1-2; possible D gene TRBD1, 5 bases. V lost 1 base and J lost 5, with 14 bases in between. The CDR3 has 14 residues. Germline V gene sequence: CDR1 SQVTM, CDR2 ANQGSEA. This CDR3 is CSVEGLGREYGYTF. DNA of the CDR3: TGCAGCGTTGAAGGACTCGGCAGGGAGTATGGCTACACCTTC.

This clone was detected a few times. This rearrangement joins TRBV5-1 to TRBJ2-2; TRBD2 matches at 10 bases. The length of the CDR3 is 15 residues. The germline CDR1 and CDR2 sequences are SGHRS and YFSETQ. J was trimmed by 6 bases and V by 3 bases; bases with no gene match: 5. In DNA, the CDR3 is TGCGCCAGCAGCTGGAGCGGGGGGGCAGCCGGGGAGCTGTTTTTT. Its translation: CASSWSGGAAGELFF.

The chain carries TRBV9 and TRBJ1-1, with D possibly matching TRBD1 (5 bases). V gave up 2 bases and J gave up 5 bases, with 13 bases separating them. The CDR3 has 14 amino acids. The germline CDR1 and CDR2 sequences are SGDLS and YYNGEE. CDR3 protein: CASSVYQGRTEAFF. The CDR3 DNA is TGTGCCAGCAGCGTCTACCAGGGACGGACTGAAGCTTTCTTT.

The chain carries TRBV5-6 and TRBJ2-1; TRBD1 matches 12 bases. Germline CDR1 is SGHDT and CDR2 is YYEEEE. V shed 0 bases, J shed 9 bases, and the junction held 7 bases outside the gene matches. There are 16 residues in the CDR3. The CDR3 sequence is CASSLGLGQGASEQFF. The CDR3 nucleotides read TGTGCCAGCAGCTTGGGCCTGGGACAGGGGGCGAGTGAGCAGTTCTTC.

This chain joins TRBV3-1 (or the pseudogene TRBV3-2) and TRBJ2-7, with D possibly being TRBD1 (6 bases). The CDR3 totals 17 residues. Germline V gene data show CDR1 as LGHDT and CDR2 as YNNKEL (reference sequence). The V and J ends lost 1 base and 2 bases respectively, with 18 bases between them. CDR3 DNA: TGTGCCAGCAGCCAAGGAGCTTGGGGACATCCGACCTACGAGCAGTACTTC. It specifies CASSQGAWGHPTYEQYF.

The rearrangement joins TRBV5-1 to TRBJ2-1; 8 positions match TRBD2. Germline lookup yields CDR1 SGHRS and CDR2 YFSETQ. The CDR3 is 14 residues long. With V trimmed by 4 bases and J by 5 bases, 5 bases remained unmatched. The CDR3 is CASSHLAGNNEQFF. The DNA of the CDR3 is TGCGCCAGCAGCCATCTAGCGGGTAACAATGAGCAGTTCTTC.

The chain recombines TRBV24-1 with TRBJ1-3; D unclear. The ends were cut back, 3 bases at V and 7 bases at J, with 15 bases in the middle. Germline V gene lookup returns CDR1 KGHDR and CDR2 SFDVKD. This CDR3 comprises 15 residues. The CDR3 DNA sequence: TGTGCCACCAGTGATCCCGCGGACCCAACGAACACCATATATTTT. Its translation is CATSDPADPTNTIYF.

This rearrangement joins TRBV6-5 to TRBJ1-2; TRBD1 agrees at 9 bases. Losses at the gene ends were 4 bases for V and 4 bases for J; bases not matched to a gene: 4. This CDR3 is built from 14 residues. Germline-derived CDR1 and CDR2 are MNHEY and SVGAGI. CDR3 in amino acids: CASSSGTGSYGYTF. In DNA, the CDR3 is TGTGCCAGCAGTTCCGGGACAGGGAGCTATGGCTACACCTTC.

This rearrangement joins TRBV19 to TRBJ2-3; 8 nucleotides line up with TRBD2. The CDR3 runs to 16 residues. CDR1 and CDR2 from the germline V gene are LNHDA and SQIVND (reference sequence). V shed 7 bases and J 2 bases; nucleotides not matched to a gene: 11. CDR3 in DNA: TGTGCCAGTACCTCGAACGGGGGGGAATCCACAGATACGCAGTATTTT. Translation gives CASTSNGGESTDTQYF. Supplemented by reference TRBV19 and TRBJ2-3, the full variable domain reads DGGITQSPKYLFRKEGQNVTLSCEQNLNHDAMYWYRQDPGQGLRLIYYSQIVNDFQKGDIAEGYSVSREKKESFPLTVTSAQKNPTAFYLCASTSNGGESTDTQYFGPGTRLTVL.

The rearrangement joins TRBV18 to TRBJ1-5, with a tentative D call TRBD1 (5 bases). This CDR3 has 15 amino acids. V lost 3 bases to trimming and J lost 3 bases, with 12 bases between them. Germline CDR1 and CDR2: KGHSH and LQKENI. CDR3 amino acids: CASSPGAGNNQPQHF. CDR3 nucleotides: TGTGCCAGCTCACCTGGGGCAGGGAACAATCAGCCCCAGCATTTT. Based on the CDR3 plus reference TRBV18 and TRBJ1-5, the full variable domain is NAGVMQNPRHLVRRRGQEARLRCSPMKGHSHVYWYRQLPEEGLKFMVYLQKENIIDESGMPKERFSAEFPKEGPSILRIQQVVRGDSAAYFCASSPGAGNNQPQHFGDGTRLSIL.

The chain joins TRBV19 to TRBJ1-4, with D possibly matching TRBD1 (5 bases). Between the trimmed V and J ends, which lost 7 bases and 0 bases, there was a span of 15 bases. Germline CDR1 is LNHDA and CDR2 is SQIVND (reference sequence). There are 16 residues in the CDR3. DNA of the CDR3: TGTGCCAGTACGTCGGCAGGGCGAGCAACTAATGAAAAACTGTTTTTT. Its protein is CASTSAGRATNEKLFF.

The chain combines TRBV6-5 with TRBJ2-3, with 8 bases matching TRBD2. CDR1 MNHEY and CDR2 SVGAGI come from the germline V gene. The CDR3 contains 14 residues. Germline trimming cut 6 bases from V and 3 bases from J; bases unmatched to any gene: 5. The CDR3 region is CASSSQRETDTQYF. CDR3 sequence (DNA): TGTGCCAGCAGCTCGCAGCGGGAGACAGATACGCAGTATTTT.

There are a few counts of this clone. This sequence joins TRBV27 and TRBJ1-5; no firm D call. The CDR3 spans 13 residues. V lost 4 bases, J lost 6 bases, and 10 bases lay in between. The germline CDR1 and CDR2 sequences are MNHEY and SMNVEV (reference sequence). In nucleotides, the CDR3 is TGTGCCAGCAGTTCAGACCAGGCTCAGCCCCAGCATTTT. It is translated as CASSSDQAQPQHF.

The chain links TRBV9 to TRBJ2-5; tentative D call: TRBD1 (6 bases). Per germline, CDR1 SGDLS and CDR2 YYNGEE. Trimming removed 0 bases at V and 1 base at J, with 10 bases between. The CDR3 is made up of 15 amino acids. The CDR3 DNA sequence: TGTGCCAGCAGCGTAGTTGGCAGGGGCCAAGAGACCCAGTACTTC. This codes for CASSVVGRGQETQYF.